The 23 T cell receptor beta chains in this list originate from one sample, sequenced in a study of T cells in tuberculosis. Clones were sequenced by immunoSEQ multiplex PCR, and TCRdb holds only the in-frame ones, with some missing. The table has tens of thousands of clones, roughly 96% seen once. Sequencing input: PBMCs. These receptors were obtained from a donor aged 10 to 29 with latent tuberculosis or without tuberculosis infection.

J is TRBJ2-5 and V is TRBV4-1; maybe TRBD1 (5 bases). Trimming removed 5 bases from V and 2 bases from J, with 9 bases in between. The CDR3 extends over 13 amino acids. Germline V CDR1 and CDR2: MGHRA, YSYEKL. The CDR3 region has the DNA TGCGCCAGCAGCAGACAGCTACAAGAGACCCAGTACTTC. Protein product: CASSRQLQETQYF.

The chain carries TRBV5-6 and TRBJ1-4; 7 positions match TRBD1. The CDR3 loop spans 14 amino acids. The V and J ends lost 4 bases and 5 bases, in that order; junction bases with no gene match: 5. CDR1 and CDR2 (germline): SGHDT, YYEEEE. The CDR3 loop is CASSLRGLNEKLFF. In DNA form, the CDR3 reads TGTGCCAGCAGCCTCAGGGGGTTAAATGAAAAACTGTTTTTT.

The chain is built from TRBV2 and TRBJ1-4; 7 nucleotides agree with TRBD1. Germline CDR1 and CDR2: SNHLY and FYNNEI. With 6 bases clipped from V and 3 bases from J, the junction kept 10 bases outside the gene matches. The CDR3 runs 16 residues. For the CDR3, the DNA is TGTGCCAGCAGCCGAGACAGGGCATCGGCTAATGAAAAACTGTTTTTT. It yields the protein CASSRDRASANEKLFF.

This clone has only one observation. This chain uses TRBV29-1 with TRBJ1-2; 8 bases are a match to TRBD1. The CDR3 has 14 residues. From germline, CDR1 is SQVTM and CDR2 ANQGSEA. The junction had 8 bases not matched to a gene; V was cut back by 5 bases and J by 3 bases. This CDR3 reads CSVQGPQGDYGYTF. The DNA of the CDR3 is TGCAGCGTTCAGGGCCCACAGGGGGACTATGGCTACACCTTC.

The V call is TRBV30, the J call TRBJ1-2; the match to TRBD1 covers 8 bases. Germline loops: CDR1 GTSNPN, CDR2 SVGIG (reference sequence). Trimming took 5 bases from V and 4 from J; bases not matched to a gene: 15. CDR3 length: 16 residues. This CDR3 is CAWGWTGTLPGYGYTF. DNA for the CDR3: TGTGCCTGGGGATGGACAGGGACCCTTCCAGGCTATGGCTACACCTTC.

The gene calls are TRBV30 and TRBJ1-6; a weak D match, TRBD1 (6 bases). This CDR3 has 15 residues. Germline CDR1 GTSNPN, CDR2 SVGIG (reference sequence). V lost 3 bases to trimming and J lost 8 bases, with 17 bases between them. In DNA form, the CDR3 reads TGTGCCTGGAGCCAAGAGGCCAGGGGTGATTCACCCCTCCACTTT. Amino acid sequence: CAWSQEARGDSPLHF.

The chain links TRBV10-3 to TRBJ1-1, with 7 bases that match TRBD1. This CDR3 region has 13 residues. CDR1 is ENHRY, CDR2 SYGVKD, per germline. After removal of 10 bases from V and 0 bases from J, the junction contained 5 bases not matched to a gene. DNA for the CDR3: TGTGCCACGCAGGGGGTCGTGAACACTGAAGCTTTCTTT. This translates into CATQGVVNTEAFF.

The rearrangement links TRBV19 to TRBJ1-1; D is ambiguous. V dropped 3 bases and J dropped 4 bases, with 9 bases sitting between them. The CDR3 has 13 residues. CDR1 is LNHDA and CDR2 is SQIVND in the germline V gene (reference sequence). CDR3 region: CASSIQGSTEAFF. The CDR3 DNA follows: TGTGCCAGTAGTATTCAAGGGAGCACTGAAGCTTTCTTT.

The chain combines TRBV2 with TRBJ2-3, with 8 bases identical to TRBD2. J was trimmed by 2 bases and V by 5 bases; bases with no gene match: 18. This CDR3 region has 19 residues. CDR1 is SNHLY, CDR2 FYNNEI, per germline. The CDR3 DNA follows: TGTGCCAGCAGTCGCATGCGGGGGGCCGCCACAATATACACAGATACGCAGTATTTT. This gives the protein CASSRMRGAATIYTDTQYF.

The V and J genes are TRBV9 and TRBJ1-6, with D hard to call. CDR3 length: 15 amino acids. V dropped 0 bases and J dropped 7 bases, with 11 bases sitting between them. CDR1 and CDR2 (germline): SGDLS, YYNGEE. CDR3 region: CASSVDAGGNSPLHF. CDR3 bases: TGTGCCAGCAGCGTAGATGCGGGCGGAAATTCACCCCTCCACTTT.

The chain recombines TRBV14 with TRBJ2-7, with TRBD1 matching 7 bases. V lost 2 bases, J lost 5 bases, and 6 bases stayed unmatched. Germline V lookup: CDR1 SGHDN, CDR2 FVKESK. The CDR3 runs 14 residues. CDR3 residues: CASSQTGVSDEQYF. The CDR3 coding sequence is TGTGCCAGCAGCCAAACAGGGGTTAGCGACGAGCAGTACTTC. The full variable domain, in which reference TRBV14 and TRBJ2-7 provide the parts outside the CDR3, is EAGVTQFPSHSVIEKGQTVTLRCDPISGHDNLYWYRRVMGKEIKFLLHFVKESKQDESGMPNNRFLAERTGGTYSTLKVQPAELEDSGVYFCASSQTGVSDEQYFGPGTRLTVT.

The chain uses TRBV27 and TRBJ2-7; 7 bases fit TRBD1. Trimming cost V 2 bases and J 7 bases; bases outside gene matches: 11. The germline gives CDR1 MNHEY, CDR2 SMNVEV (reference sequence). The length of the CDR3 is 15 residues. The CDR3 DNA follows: TGTGCCAGCAGTTTACCGATTGACAGGGCGGAAGAGCAGTACGTC. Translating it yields CASSLPIDRAEEQYV.

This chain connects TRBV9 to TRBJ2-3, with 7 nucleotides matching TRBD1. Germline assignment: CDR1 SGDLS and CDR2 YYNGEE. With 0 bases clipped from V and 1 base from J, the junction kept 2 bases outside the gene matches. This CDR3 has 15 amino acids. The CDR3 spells CASSVGQGGTDTQYF. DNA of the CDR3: TGTGCCAGCAGCGTAGGCCAGGGGGGCACAGATACGCAGTATTTT.

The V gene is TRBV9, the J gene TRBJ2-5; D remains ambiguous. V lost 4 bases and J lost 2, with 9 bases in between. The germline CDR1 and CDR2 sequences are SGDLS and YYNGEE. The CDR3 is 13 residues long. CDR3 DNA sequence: TGTGCCAGCAGCTTGAACAGTCAAGAGACCCAGTACTTC. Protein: CASSLNSQETQYF.

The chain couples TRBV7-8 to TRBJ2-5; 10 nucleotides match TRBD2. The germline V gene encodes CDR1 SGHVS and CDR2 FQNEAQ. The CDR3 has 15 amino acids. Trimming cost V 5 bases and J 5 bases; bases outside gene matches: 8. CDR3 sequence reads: CASSPERGGRETQYF. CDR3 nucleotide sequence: TGTGCCAGCAGCCCGGAGCGGGGGGGCCGGGAGACCCAGTACTTC. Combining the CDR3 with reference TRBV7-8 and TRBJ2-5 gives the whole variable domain GAGVSQSPRYKVAKRGQDVALRCDPISGHVSLFWYQQALGQGPEFLTYFQNEAQLDKSGLPSDRFFAERPEGSVSTLKIQRTQQEDSAVYLCASSPERGGRETQYFGPGTRLLVL.

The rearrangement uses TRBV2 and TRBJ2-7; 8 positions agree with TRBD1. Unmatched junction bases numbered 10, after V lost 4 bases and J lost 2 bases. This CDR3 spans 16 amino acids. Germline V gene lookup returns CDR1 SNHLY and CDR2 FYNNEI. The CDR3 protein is CASSGDRLPVAYEQYF. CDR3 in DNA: TGTGCCAGCAGTGGGGACAGGCTGCCGGTGGCCTACGAGCAGTACTTC.

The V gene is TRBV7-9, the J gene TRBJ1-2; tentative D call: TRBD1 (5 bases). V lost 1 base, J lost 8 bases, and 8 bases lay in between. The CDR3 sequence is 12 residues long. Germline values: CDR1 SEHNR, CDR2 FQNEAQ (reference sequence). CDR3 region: CASSLEQGGYTF. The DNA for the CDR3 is TGTGCCAGCAGCTTAGAGCAGGGCGGCTACACCTTC.

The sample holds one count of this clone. The CDR3 reads CASSLVGPGGKDGYTF. CDR3 in DNA: TGTGCCAGCAGCTTAGTGGGGCCAGGGGGGAAGGATGGCTACACCTTC. This sequence joins TRBV7-2 and TRBJ1-2; 7 nucleotides align to TRBD1. This CDR3 has 16 amino acids. J gave up 6 bases and V 1 base, and 11 bases lay outside the gene matches. The germline CDR1 and CDR2 sequences are SGHTA and FQGNSA.

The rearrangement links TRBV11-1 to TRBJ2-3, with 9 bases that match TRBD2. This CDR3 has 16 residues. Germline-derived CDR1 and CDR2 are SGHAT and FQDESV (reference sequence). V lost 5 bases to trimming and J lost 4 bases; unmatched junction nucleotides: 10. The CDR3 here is CASSRPGAGGADTQYF. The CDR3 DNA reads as TGTGCCAGCAGCCGCCCGGGGGCGGGGGGGGCAGATACGCAGTATTTT.

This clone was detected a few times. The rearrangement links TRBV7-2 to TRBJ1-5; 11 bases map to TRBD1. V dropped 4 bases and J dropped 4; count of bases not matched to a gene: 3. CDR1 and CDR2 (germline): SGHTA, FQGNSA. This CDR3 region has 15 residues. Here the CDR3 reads CASSWTGGGNQPQHF. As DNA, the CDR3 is TGTGCCAGCAGCTGGACAGGGGGCGGTAATCAGCCCCAGCATTTT.

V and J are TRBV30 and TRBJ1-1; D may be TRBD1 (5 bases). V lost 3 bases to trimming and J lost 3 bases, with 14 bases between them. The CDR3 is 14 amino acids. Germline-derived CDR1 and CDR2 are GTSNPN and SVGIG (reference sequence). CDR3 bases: TGTGCCTGGAGCGTATCTCAGGGATACACTGAAGCTTTCTTT. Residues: CAWSVSQGYTEAFF.

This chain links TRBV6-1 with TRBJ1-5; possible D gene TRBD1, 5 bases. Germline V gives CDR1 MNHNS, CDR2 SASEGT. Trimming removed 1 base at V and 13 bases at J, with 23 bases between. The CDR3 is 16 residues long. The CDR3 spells CASSEVLPAKGPYQHF. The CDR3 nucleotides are TGTGCCAGCAGTGAAGTTCTCCCTGCCAAGGGGCCTTATCAGCATTTT.

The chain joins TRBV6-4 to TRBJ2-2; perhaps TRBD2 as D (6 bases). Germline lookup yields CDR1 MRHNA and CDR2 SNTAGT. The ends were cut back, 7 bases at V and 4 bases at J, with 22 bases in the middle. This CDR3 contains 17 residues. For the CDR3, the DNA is TGTGCCAGCACCAGAAATTTTGGGACTCAGGGCACCGGGGAGCTGTTTTTT. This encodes CASTRNFGTQGTGELFF.